This T cell receptor beta chain was recorded in a study of T cell responses to AZD1222 COVID-19 vaccine. Germline lookup yields CDR1 SGHRS and CDR2 YFSETQ. V was cut by 1 base and J by 0 bases, with 8 bases left in between. CDR3 size: 15 residues. About this clone: Its antigen is undetermined.

The study's findings and limits: Repertoires were obtained only post-peak T cell response.

Produced via immunoSEQ multiplex PCR; TCRdb's table is partial and in-frame only. This table has about 79,000 clones, 92% appearing once. This receptor was taken from an adult in good health. V usage is TRBV5-1 and J usage is TRBJ1-3, with D unclear. This specimen consisted of peripheral blood, obtained on day 0 of MenACWY control vaccination. The CDR3 spells CASSLLASSGNTIYF. In nucleotides, the CDR3 is TGCGCCAGCAGCTTGCTTGCGAGCTCTGGAAACACCATATATTTT.